The 24 T cell receptor beta chains reported below all come from one sample, sequenced in a study of blood T cell repertoires in COVID-19. Repertoires were generated with immunoSEQ multiplex PCR, while TCRdb's copy carries only in-frame clones and drops some. The sample has tens of thousands of clones, more than 75% seen once. The specimen sequenced was peripheral blood. The source of these receptors is a woman of 80 years or more with acute or convalescent COVID-19.

The DNA of the CDR3 is TGTGCCACCAGTGATCCCGGGACAGGGGGGGACGAGCAGTACTTC. Translation gives CATSDPGTGGDEQYF. This sequence joins TRBV24-1 and TRBJ2-7; 11 positions match TRBD1. CDR1 and CDR2 (germline): KGHDR, SFDVKD. V trimming: 3 bases; J trimming: 5 bases; junction bases outside the gene matches: 5. There are 15 residues in the CDR3.

Points on this clone: An end of the junction does not agree with germline; a read error may underlie this. The rearrangement joins TRBV5-1 to TRBJ1-2, with TRBD1 as a possible D gene (6 bases). The germline gives CDR1 SGHRS, CDR2 YFSETQ. CDR3 length: 13 residues. The CDR3 region has the DNA TGCGCCCGCAGCGCGGGGGGCGCGGGGGGCTACACCTTC. Translating it yields CARSAGGAGGYTF.

This chain joins TRBV11-3 and TRBJ1-1; D is perhaps TRBD1 (5 bases). The CDR3 length is 13 residues. Germline V gives CDR1 SGHNT, CDR2 YENEEA. V lost 4 bases, J lost 1 base, and 7 bases lay in between. The CDR3 reads CASSSGGNTEAFF. The CDR3 nucleotides read TGTGCCAGCAGCTCCGGGGGGAACACTGAAGCTTTCTTT. Variable domain in full (rest from reference TRBV11-3 and TRBJ1-1): EAGVVQSPRYKIIEKKQPVAFWCNPISGHNTLYWYLQNLGQGPELLIRYENEEAVDDSQLPKDRFSAERLKGVDSTLKIQPAELGDSAVYLCASSSGGNTEAFFGQGTRLTVV.

The genes are TRBV6-2 or TRBV6-3 and TRBJ2-7; 15 bases are shared with TRBD2. This CDR3 region has 14 residues. The V gene's germline CDR1 is MNHEY and CDR2 SVGEGT. The ends lost 4 bases at V and 6 bases at J; junction bases unmatched: 1. CDR3 sequence reads: CASSWTSGRGEQYF. The CDR3 nucleotides are TGTGCCAGCAGTTGGACTAGCGGGAGGGGCGAGCAGTACTTC.

The chain links TRBV27 to TRBJ1-2; possible D gene TRBD1, 6 bases. V lost 4 bases, J lost 5 bases, and 11 bases lay in between. The CDR3 totals 13 residues. CDR1 and CDR2 (germline): MNHEY, SMNVEV (reference sequence). The CDR3 here is CASSYRVEYGYTF. The CDR3 coding sequence is TGTGCCAGCAGTTACAGGGTAGAATATGGCTACACCTTC.

The chain employs TRBV7-9 and TRBJ1-2; TRBD1 might be the D (5 bases). The CDR3 is 15 amino acids. Germline V gives CDR1 SEHNR, CDR2 FQNEAQ (reference sequence). Deletions cut 2 bases from V and 4 bases from J, with 14 bases between. The chain's CDR3 is CASSLLGRALYGYTF. The CDR3 DNA sequence: TGTGCCAGCAGCTTATTGGGCAGGGCCCTCTATGGCTACACCTTC. Variable domain in full (rest from reference TRBV7-9 and TRBJ1-2): DTGVSQNPRHKITKRGQNVTFRCDPISEHNRLYWYRQTLGQGPEFLTYFQNEAQLEKSRLLSDRFSAERPKGSFSTLEIQRTEQGDSAMYLCASSLLGRALYGYTFGSGTRLTVV.

The chain carries TRBV7-2 and TRBJ2-7; the match to TRBD1 covers 9 bases. Germline V gene sequence: CDR1 SGHTA, CDR2 FQGNSA. The length of the CDR3 is 15 residues. The trim removed 5 bases at V and 3 bases at J, leaving 8 bases unmatched. The chain's CDR3 is CASSLGQGRVYEQYF. As DNA, the CDR3 is TGTGCCAGCAGCCTGGGACAGGGAAGGGTCTACGAGCAGTACTTC.

This rearrangement joins TRBV5-8 to TRBJ2-7, with TRBD2 identical over 7 bases. J gave up 7 bases and V 0 bases, and 13 bases lay outside the gene matches. CDR1 and CDR2 (germline): SGHTS, YDEGEE. This CDR3 contains 16 residues. CDR3 in DNA: TGTGCCAGCAGCTTGGAAGCGGGGCGCGGCTTGGGTGAGCAGTACTTC. Residues: CASSLEAGRGLGEQYF.

The chain couples TRBV5-1 to TRBJ1-1, with D maybe TRBD1 (6 bases). CDR1 is SGHRS and CDR2 is YFSETQ in the germline V gene. The CDR3 is made up of 17 amino acids. V was cut by 4 bases and J by 3 bases, with 22 bases left in between. The DNA of the CDR3 is TGCGCCAGCAGCCAGGGGCCGTCCTCCCGAGGGGACACTGAAGCTTTCTTT. It encodes CASSQGPSSRGDTEAFF.

This chain uses TRBV11-3 with TRBJ2-7; TRBD2 matches 10 bases. In germline, CDR1 is SGHNT, CDR2 YENEEA. This CDR3 is 17 amino acids long. V shed 6 bases, J shed 5 bases, and the junction held 16 bases outside the gene matches. The CDR3 region is CASRSKAVLAGANEQYF. DNA of the CDR3: TGTGCCAGCAGGTCCAAAGCAGTGCTAGCGGGGGCTAACGAGCAGTACTTC.

This clone showed up just once. This chain connects TRBV7-2 to TRBJ2-1; no clear D. The V gene's germline CDR1 is SGHTA and CDR2 FQGNSA. The CDR3 has 15 residues. The V end lost 5 bases, the J end lost 0 bases, and 11 bases lay between the germline ends. CDR3 amino acids: CASSLRSGSYNEQFF. For the CDR3, the DNA is TGTGCCAGCAGCCTAAGGAGTGGCTCCTACAATGAGCAGTTCTTC.

V is TRBV27 and J is TRBJ1-4, with D unresolved. This CDR3 region has 15 residues. Looked up from germline, CDR1 is MNHEY and CDR2 is SMNVEV (reference sequence). The V end lost 6 bases, the J end lost 2 bases, and 13 bases lay between the germline ends. The CDR3 is CASRLYSRTNEKLFF. The CDR3 region has the DNA TGTGCCAGCAGATTGTACAGTCGGACTAATGAAAAACTGTTTTTT.

Within the sample, this clone is medium-sized. This rearrangement joins TRBV12-3 or TRBV12-4 to TRBJ1-2; 8 bases are shared with TRBD1. V trimming: 6 bases; J trimming: 5 bases; junction bases outside the gene matches: 5. This CDR3 has 13 residues. Here the CDR3 reads CASRTGGGYGYTF. The CDR3 DNA is TGTGCCAGCAGAACAGGGGGGGGTTATGGCTACACCTTC.

The J gene is TRBJ2-7, the V gene TRBV2; D ambiguous. Germline CDR1 is SNHLY and CDR2 is FYNNEI. The CDR3 sequence is 12 residues long. V was clipped by 3 bases and J by 6 bases, with 9 bases between them. CDR3: CASSEQAREQYF. CDR3 coding DNA: TGTGCCAGCAGTGAGCAAGCGCGCGAGCAGTACTTC.

The genes are TRBV11-2 and TRBJ1-1; possible D gene TRBD1, 6 bases. CDR3 length equals 14 residues. Germline-derived CDR1 and CDR2 are SGHAT and FQNNGV. Trimming removed 5 bases at V and 1 base at J, with 11 bases between. The DNA of the CDR3 is TGTGCCAGCAGCCCCCACAGGGCGAACACTGAAGCTTTCTTT. The encoded protein is CASSPHRANTEAFF. Full variable domain (rest looked up from reference TRBV11-2 and TRBJ1-1): EAGVAQSPRYKIIEKRQSVAFWCNPISGHATLYWYQQILGQGPKLLIQFQNNGVVDDSQLPKDRFSAERLKGVDSTLKIQPAKLEDSAVYLCASSPHRANTEAFFGQGTRLTVV.

Written as DNA, the CDR3 is TGTGCCAGCTCACGGACTCGGACAGGTGGTTACGAGCAGTACTTC. Translation gives CASSRTRTGGYEQYF. The chain couples TRBV18 to TRBJ2-7, with 7 bases matching TRBD1. Germline V gives CDR1 KGHSH, CDR2 LQKENI. V lost 4 bases, J lost 4 bases, and 10 bases stayed unmatched. The CDR3 is 15 residues long.

This clone was picked up a small number of times. The chain has TRBV11-2 and TRBJ2-1, with 14 nucleotides matching TRBD2. The germline V gene has CDR1 SGHAT and CDR2 FQNNGV. This CDR3 is 16 amino acids long. V shed 3 bases, J shed 6 bases, and the junction held 4 bases outside the gene matches. CDR3 sequence: CASSLTSGRALNEQFF. The CDR3 region has the DNA TGTGCCAGCAGCTTGACTAGCGGGAGGGCCCTCAATGAGCAGTTCTTC.

V gene TRBV3-1 (or the pseudogene TRBV3-2) combines with J gene TRBJ1-3; TRBD1 agrees at 9 bases. With V trimmed by 3 bases and J by 0 bases, 6 bases remained unmatched. The CDR3 has 17 amino acids. Germline values: CDR1 LGHDT, CDR2 YNNKEL (reference sequence). The CDR3 DNA reads TGTGCCAGCAGCCACCCAACGACAGGGGGCTCTGGAAACACCATATATTTT. Protein: CASSHPTTGGSGNTIYF.

This chain's CDR3 is CASSPGPGRDNSPLHF. CDR3 sequence (DNA): TGTGCCAGCAGCCCGGGTCCGGGGAGGGATAATTCACCCCTCCACTTT. V gene TRBV5-5 combines with J gene TRBJ1-6; no clear D gene. The CDR3 has 16 residues. Trimming removed 4 bases from V and 5 bases from J, with 16 bases in between. Germline loops: CDR1 SGHKS, CDR2 YYEKEE (reference sequence).

The CDR3 DNA follows: TGTGCCTGGAGTCGGGGCGGGGCAACAGATACGCAGTATTTT. Protein: CAWSRGGATDTQYF. This chain uses TRBV30 with TRBJ2-3; D is possibly TRBD2 (6 bases). V was clipped by 2 bases and J by 3 bases, with 12 bases between them. From germline, CDR1 is GTSNPN and CDR2 SVGIG (reference sequence). This CDR3 has 14 amino acids.

This sequence joins TRBV18 and TRBJ2-1, with 10 bases matching TRBD2. The CDR3 consists of 17 residues. The J segment lost 4 bases and the V segment lost 0 bases, leaving 6 bases of the junction unmatched. CDR1 and CDR2 (germline): KGHSH, LQKENI. The CDR3 nucleotides are TGTGCCAGCTCACCACCCTTAGGGACTAGCGCGTACAATGAGCAGTTCTTC. The encoded protein is CASSPPLGTSAYNEQFF.

The chain couples TRBV7-2 to TRBJ2-7; D is possibly TRBD1 (6 bases). The ends were cut back, 1 base at V and 2 bases at J, with 12 bases in the middle. Germline V gene lookup returns CDR1 SGHTA and CDR2 FQGNSA. The CDR3 covers 15 residues. CDR3 in DNA: TGTGCCAGCAGCTTAGGGACAGCGAGCACCTACGAGCAGTACTTC. Residues: CASSLGTASTYEQYF.

This clone has only one observation. V is TRBV5-1 and J is TRBJ2-7; D gene uncertain. Germline assignment: CDR1 SGHRS and CDR2 YFSETQ. V lost 2 bases, J lost 6 bases, and 12 bases lay in between. CDR3 length: 13 residues. The CDR3 is CASSFGSLVEQYF. CDR3 nucleotides: TGCGCCAGCAGCTTCGGGTCATTGGTCGAGCAGTACTTC.

This chain connects TRBV7-2 to TRBJ1-5, with a possible D match to TRBD1 (5 bases). The CDR3 is made up of 12 amino acids. Germline loops: CDR1 SGHTA, CDR2 FQGNSA. V was clipped by 5 bases and J by 9 bases, with 11 bases between them. The CDR3, as DNA: TGTGCCAGCAGCCAAGACGGGGGGCCCCAGCATTTT. Its protein product is CASSQDGGPQHF.